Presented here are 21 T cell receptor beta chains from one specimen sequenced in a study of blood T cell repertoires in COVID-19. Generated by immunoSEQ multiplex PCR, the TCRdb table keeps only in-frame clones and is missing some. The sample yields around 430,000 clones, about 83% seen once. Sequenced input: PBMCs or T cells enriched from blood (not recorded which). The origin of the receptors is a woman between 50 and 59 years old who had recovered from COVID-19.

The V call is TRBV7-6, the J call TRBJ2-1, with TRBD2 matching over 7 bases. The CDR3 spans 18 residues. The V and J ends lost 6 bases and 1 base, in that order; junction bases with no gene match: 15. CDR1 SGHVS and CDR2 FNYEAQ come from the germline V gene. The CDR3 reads CASRPLGGGETSYNEQFF. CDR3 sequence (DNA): TGTGCCAGCAGACCTCTCGGTGGGGGGGAAACTTCCTACAATGAGCAGTTCTTC.

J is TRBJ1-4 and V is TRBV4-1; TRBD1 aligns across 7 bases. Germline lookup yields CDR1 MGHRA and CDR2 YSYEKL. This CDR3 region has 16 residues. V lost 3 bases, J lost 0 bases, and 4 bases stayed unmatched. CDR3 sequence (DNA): TGCGCCAGCAGCCACGATCAGGGGGCAACTAATGAAAAACTGTTTTTT. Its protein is CASSHDQGATNEKLFF.

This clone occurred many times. CDR3 DNA: TGTGCCTGCCAGGGTAGGGGAACTGAAGCTTTCTTT. This gives the protein CACQGRGTEAFF. This chain links TRBV30 with TRBJ1-1; possible D gene TRBD1, 5 bases. This CDR3 spans 12 amino acids. V was trimmed by 6 bases and J by 5 bases, leaving 13 bases between them. The germline CDR1 and CDR2 sequences are GTSNPN and SVGIG (reference sequence).

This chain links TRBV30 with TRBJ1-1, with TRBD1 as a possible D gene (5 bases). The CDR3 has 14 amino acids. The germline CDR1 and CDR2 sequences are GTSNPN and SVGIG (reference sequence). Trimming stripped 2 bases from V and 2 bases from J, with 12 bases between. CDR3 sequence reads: CAWSIWGGNTEAFF. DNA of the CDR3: TGTGCCTGGAGTATATGGGGGGGAAACACTGAAGCTTTCTTT.

CDR3 sequence reads: CASSPGTGLNYGYTF. CDR3 nucleotide sequence: TGCGCCAGCAGCCCAGGGACAGGCCTTAACTATGGCTACACCTTC. V gene TRBV5-1 combines with J gene TRBJ1-2; 8 positions match TRBD1. The CDR3 has 15 amino acids. V shed 4 bases and J 1 base; nucleotides not matched to a gene: 6. The V gene's germline CDR1 is SGHRS and CDR2 YFSETQ.

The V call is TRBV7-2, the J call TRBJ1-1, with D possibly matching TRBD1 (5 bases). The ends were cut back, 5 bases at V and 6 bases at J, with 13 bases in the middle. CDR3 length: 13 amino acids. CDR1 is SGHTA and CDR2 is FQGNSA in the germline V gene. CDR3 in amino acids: CASSLGRGAEAFF. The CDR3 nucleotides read TGTGCCAGCAGCCTAGGGAGGGGTGCTGAAGCTTTCTTT. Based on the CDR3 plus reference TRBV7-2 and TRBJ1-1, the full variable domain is GAGVSQSPSNKVTEKGKDVELRCDPISGHTALYWYRQSLGQGLEFLIYFQGNSAPDKSGLPSDRFSAERTGGSVSTLTIQRTQQEDSAVYLCASSLGRGAEAFFGQGTRLTVV.

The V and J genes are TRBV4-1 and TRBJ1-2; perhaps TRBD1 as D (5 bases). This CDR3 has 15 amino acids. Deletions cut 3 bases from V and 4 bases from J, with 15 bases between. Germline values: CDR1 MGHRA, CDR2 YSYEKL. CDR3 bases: TGCGCCAGCAGCCAGCCCCGACAGTTACCCTATGGCTACACCTTC. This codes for CASSQPRQLPYGYTF.

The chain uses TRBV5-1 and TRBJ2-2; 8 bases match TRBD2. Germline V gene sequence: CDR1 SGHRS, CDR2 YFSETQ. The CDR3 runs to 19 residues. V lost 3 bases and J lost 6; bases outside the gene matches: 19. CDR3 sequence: CASSSWGTRQGSGPGELFF. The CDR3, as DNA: TGCGCCAGCAGCTCCTGGGGGACTAGGCAAGGATCTGGCCCCGGGGAGCTGTTTTTT. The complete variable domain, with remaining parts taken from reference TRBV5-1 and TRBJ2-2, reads KAGVTQTPRYLIKTRGQQVTLSCSPISGHRSVSWYQQTPGQGLQFLFEYFSETQRNKGNFPGRFSGRQFSNSRSEMNVSTLELGDSALYLCASSSWGTRQGSGPGELFFGEGSRLTVL.

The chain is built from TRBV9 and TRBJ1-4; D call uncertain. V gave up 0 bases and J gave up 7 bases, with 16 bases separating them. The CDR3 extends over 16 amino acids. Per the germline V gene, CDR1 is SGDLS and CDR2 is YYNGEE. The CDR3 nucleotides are TGTGCCAGCAGCGTAGGAGGTGGCGCTGCGGCTGAAAAACTGTTTTTT. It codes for CASSVGGGAAAEKLFF.

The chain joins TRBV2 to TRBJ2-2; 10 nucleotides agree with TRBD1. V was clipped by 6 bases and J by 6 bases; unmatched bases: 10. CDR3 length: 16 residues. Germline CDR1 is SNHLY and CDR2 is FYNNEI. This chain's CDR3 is CASRDRDRGPAGELFF. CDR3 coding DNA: TGTGCCAGCAGGGACCGGGACAGGGGTCCGGCCGGGGAGCTGTTTTTT.

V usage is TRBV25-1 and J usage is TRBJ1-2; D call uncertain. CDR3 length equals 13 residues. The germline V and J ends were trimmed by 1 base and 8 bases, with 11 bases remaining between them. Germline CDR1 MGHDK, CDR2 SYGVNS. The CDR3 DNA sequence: TGTGCCAGCAGTGAATCCATTGAGCCCGGCTACACCTTC. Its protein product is CASSESIEPGYTF.

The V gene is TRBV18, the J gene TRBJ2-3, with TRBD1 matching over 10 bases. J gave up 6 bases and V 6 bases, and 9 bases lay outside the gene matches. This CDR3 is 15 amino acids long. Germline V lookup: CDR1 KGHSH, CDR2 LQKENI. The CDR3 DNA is TGTGCCAGCTCGCCGGGACAGGGGAAGACGGATACGCAGTATTTT. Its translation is CASSPGQGKTDTQYF.

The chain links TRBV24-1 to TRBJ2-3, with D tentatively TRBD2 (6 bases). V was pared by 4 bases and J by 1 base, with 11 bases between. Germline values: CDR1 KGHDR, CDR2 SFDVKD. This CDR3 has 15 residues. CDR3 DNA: TGTGCCACCAGTGACCCTGCTAGCGGCACAGATACGCAGTATTTT. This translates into CATSDPASGTDTQYF.

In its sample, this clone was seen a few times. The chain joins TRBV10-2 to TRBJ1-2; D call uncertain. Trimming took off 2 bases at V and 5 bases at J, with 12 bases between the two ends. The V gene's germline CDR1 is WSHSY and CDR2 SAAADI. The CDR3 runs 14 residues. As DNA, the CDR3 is TGCGCCAGCAGTGAGGCTTGGCAGTTATATGGCTACACCTTC. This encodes CASSEAWQLYGYTF.

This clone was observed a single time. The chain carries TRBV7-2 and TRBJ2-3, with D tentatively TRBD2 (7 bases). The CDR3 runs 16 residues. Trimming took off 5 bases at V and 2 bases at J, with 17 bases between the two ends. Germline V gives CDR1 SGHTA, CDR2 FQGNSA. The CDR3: CASSPSGGGTTDTQYF. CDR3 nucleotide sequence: TGTGCCAGCAGCCCGTCGGGCGGGGGCACCACAGATACGCAGTATTTT.

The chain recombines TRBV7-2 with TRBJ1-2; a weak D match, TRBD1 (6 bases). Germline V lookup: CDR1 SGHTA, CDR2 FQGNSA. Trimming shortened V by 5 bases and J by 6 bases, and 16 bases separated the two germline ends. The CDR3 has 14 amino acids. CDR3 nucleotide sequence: TGTGCCAGCAGCCCGGTTCGTCCAGGGGATGGCTACACCTTC. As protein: CASSPVRPGDGYTF.

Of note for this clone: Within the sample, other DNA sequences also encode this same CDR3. For the CDR3, the DNA is TGTGCCAGCAGCGTGGACGGGAACTCTGGAAACACCATATATTTT. As protein: CASSVDGNSGNTIYF. This sequence joins TRBV9 and TRBJ1-3, with unresolved D. This CDR3 region has 15 residues. V lost 2 bases to trimming and J lost 0 bases, with 9 bases between them. The V gene's germline CDR1 is SGDLS and CDR2 YYNGEE.

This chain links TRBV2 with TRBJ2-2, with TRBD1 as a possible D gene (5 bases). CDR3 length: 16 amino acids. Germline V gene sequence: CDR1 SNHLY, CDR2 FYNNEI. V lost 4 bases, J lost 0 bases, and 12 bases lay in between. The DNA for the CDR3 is TGTGCCAGCAGTGGAGACAGCACCGCGAACACCGGGGAGCTGTTTTTT. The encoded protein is CASSGDSTANTGELFF.

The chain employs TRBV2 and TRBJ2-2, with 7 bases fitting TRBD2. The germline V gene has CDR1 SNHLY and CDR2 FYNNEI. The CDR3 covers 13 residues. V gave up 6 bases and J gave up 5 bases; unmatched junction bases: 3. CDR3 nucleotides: TGTGCCAGCAGGATACTAGCGACCGGGGAGCTGTTTTTT. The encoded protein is CASRILATGELFF.

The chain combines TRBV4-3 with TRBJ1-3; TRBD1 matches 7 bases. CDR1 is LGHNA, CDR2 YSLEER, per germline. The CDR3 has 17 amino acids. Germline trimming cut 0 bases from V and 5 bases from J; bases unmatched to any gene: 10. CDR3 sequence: CASSQDRGIVGRNTIYF. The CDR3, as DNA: TGCGCCAGCAGCCAAGACAGGGGGATCGTGGGCCGAAACACCATATATTTT.

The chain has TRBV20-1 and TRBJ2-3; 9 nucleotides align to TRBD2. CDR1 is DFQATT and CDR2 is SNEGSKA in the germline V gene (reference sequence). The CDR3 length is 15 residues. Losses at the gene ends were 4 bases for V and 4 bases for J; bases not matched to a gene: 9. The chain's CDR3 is CSAIDAGGLSDTQYF. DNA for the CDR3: TGCAGTGCTATTGACGCGGGGGGGCTTTCAGATACGCAGTATTTT.